The clone carrying this T cell receptor beta chain was detected only a few times. The data were obtained in a study of blood T cell repertoires in COVID-19. Across the whole study: The study drew acute and convalescent COVID-19 samples from the United States, Italy and Spain. Sample material is recorded as cDNA or gDNA derived from T cells, B-cell-depleted T cells, or PBMCs.

TCRdb's table, derived via immunoSEQ multiplex PCR, lists solely in-frame clones and lacks some. Among about 190,000 clones listed, just under 80% were seen once. V was pared by 6 bases and J by 0 bases, with 13 bases between. The length of the CDR3 is 15 residues. CDR1 is SGDLS and CDR2 is YYNGEE in the germline V gene. The gene calls are TRBV9 and TRBJ1-3, with D uncertain. Sequencing input: peripheral blood. The sequence was collected from a woman of 80 years or more with active or convalescent COVID-19. CDR3 in amino acids: CASTVSPGSGNTIYF. The CDR3 DNA is TGTGCCAGCACGGTGAGTCCCGGCTCTGGAAACACCATATATTTT.